The clone carrying this TCR beta chain was counted once. One end of the junction does not line up with germline, which may come from a read error. The data are from a study of molecular identifiers for immune sequencing clone quantification. The CDR3 covers 18 residues. Germline CDR1 reads LNHNV; CDR2 reads YYDKDF (reference sequence). TCRdb called the PCR reads again in MiXCR, with one record for every CDR3 protein. Seen here are just under 650,000 distinct CDR3 sequences, 20% observed once, and the top ten hold roughly 0.83%. The TCR was taken from a human donor in good health. Some libraries in this study had Jurkat cell RNA spiked in. What was sequenced was naive CD8+ T cells from blood, with Jurkat cell RNA spiked in. The subset was: FACS-sorted CD8+CD4-CCR7+CD45RA+ naive T cells. The V call is TRBV15, the J call TRBJ2-1, with D perhaps TRBD1 or TRBD2 (5 bases each). The CDR3 region is CVTSRDFWGSLGDNEQFF. For the CDR3, the DNA is TGTGTCACCAGCAGAGATTTCTGGGGCAGCCTCGGGGACAATGAGCAGTTCTTC.